A single sample is the source of the 5 T cell receptor beta chains below, sequenced in a study of T cells in Graves' hyperthyroidism and ophthalmopathy. Amplification of TCR beta CDR3 regions was performed using RNA transcripts as template. TCR CDR3 regions were first amplified by RT-PCR with HTBI primers. TCRdb passed the multiplex PCR reads through MiXCR, listing each CDR3 protein once. The table shows some 560,000 distinct CDR3 sequences, with around 15% occurring only once. Specimen: blood. The receptors stem from a middle-aged woman with Graves' hyperthyroidism.

This clonotype was detected ten times or more. The chain uses TRBV3-1 and TRBJ2-1; 9 bases map to TRBD2. Germline CDR1 LGHDT, CDR2 YNNKEL (reference sequence). Trimming at V came to 1 base and at J to 9 bases, leaving 4 bases not matched to a gene. The CDR3 is 14 residues long. The CDR3 DNA sequence: TGTGCCAGCAGCCAAGGTAGCGGGAGAAGTGAGCAGTTCTTC. Translation: CASSQGSGRSEQFF.

This clonotype was seen ten or more times. The rearrangement links TRBV10-3 to TRBJ2-5; D uncertain. V was pared by 6 bases and J by 2 bases, with 16 bases between. Germline V lookup: CDR1 ENHRY, CDR2 SYGVKD. The CDR3 is 15 residues long. CDR3 DNA: TGTGCCATCAGGGATCCGGGTTCCCGTCAAGAGACCCAGTACTTC. Encoded protein: CAIRDPGSRQETQYF.

This clonotype was recorded at least ten times. The chain combines TRBV28 with TRBJ1-1, with no clear D. The germline gives CDR1 MDHEN, CDR2 SYDVKM. Trimming shortened V by 6 bases and J by 5 bases, and 7 bases separated the two germline ends. The CDR3 runs to 11 residues. Written as DNA, the CDR3 is TGTGCCAGCAGGGCCTTAACTGAAGCTTTCTTT. It yields the protein CASRALTEAFF.

The chain recombines TRBV25-1 with TRBJ2-1; D unresolved. The CDR3 covers 12 residues. Germline CDR1 is MGHDK and CDR2 is SYGVNS. Trimming stripped 3 bases from V and 6 bases from J, with 6 bases between. The CDR3 reads CASSESFNEQFF. The CDR3 coding sequence is TGTGCCAGCAGTGAGAGTTTCAATGAGCAGTTCTTC. Based on the CDR3 plus reference TRBV25-1 and TRBJ2-1, the full variable domain is EADIYQTPRYLVIGTGKKITLECSQTMGHDKMYWYQQDPGMELHLIHYSYGVNSTEKGDLSSESTVSRIRTEHFPLTLESARPSHTSQYLCASSESFNEQFFGPGTRLTVL.

This clonotype was counted at least ten times. The rearrangement uses TRBV11-2 and TRBJ2-2; TRBD1 or TRBD2 may be the D gene (5 bases each). The CDR3 contains 17 residues. Trimming cost V 1 base and J 2 bases, with 14 bases left between them. The germline V gene has CDR1 SGHAT and CDR2 FQNNGV. The CDR3 DNA follows: TGTGCCAGCAGCTTAGGATCCTGGGACGGCAACACCGGGGAGCTGTTTTTT. It codes for CASSLGSWDGNTGELFF.